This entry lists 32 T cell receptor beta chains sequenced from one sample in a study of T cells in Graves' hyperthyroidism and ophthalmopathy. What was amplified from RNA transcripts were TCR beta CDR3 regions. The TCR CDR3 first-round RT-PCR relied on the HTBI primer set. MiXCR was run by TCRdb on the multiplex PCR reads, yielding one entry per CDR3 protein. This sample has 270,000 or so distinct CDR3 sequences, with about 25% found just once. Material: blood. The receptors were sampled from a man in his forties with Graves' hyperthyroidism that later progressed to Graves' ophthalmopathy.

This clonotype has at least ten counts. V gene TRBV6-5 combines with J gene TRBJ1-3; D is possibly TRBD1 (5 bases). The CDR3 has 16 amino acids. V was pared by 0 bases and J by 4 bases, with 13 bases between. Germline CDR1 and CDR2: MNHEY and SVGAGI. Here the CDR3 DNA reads TGTGCCAGCAGTTACTCGATTCGGGGGAGCGGAAACACCATATATTTT. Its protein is CASSYSIRGSGNTIYF.

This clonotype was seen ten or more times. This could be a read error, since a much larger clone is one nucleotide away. The CDR3 loop is CASGTGDQPQHF. CDR3 nucleotide sequence: TGTGCCAGCGGGACAGGAGATCAGCCCCAGCATTTT. The chain is built from TRBV6-1 and TRBJ1-5, with 8 bases aligning to TRBD1. Losses at the gene ends were 8 bases for V and 5 bases for J; bases not matched to a gene: 2. The CDR3 runs to 12 residues. Germline CDR1 MNHNS, CDR2 SASEGT.

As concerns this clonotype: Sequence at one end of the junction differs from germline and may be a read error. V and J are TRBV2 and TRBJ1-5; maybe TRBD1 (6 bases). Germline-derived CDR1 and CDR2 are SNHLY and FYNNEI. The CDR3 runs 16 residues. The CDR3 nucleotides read TGTGCCAGCAGCATGGTAGGGGGACTAGGCAATCAACCCCAGCATTTT. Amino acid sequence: CASSMVGGLGNQPQHF.

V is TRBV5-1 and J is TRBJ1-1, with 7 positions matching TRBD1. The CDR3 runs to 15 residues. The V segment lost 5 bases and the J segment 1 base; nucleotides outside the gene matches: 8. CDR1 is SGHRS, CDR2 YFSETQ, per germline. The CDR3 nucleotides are TGCGCCAGCAGTTTGACGACAGGGTCGAACACTGAAGCTTTCTTT. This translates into CASSLTTGSNTEAFF.

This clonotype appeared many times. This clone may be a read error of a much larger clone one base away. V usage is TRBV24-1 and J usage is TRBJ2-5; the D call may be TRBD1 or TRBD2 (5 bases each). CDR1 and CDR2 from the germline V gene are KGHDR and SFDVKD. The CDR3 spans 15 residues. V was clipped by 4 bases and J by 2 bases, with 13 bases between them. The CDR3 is CATSEPGRIQETQYF. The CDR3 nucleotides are TGTGCCACCAGTGAGCCGGGACGAATACAAGAGACCCAGTACTTC.

The CDR3 sequence is CSARDYRANYGYTF. Written as DNA, the CDR3 is TGCAGTGCTAGAGATTATCGGGCTAACTATGGCTACACCTTC. This rearrangement joins TRBV20-1 to TRBJ1-2; D not resolved. Trimming pared 0 bases from V and 0 bases from J, leaving 8 bases between. Per the germline V gene, CDR1 is DFQATT and CDR2 is SNEGSKA (reference sequence). There are 14 residues in the CDR3.

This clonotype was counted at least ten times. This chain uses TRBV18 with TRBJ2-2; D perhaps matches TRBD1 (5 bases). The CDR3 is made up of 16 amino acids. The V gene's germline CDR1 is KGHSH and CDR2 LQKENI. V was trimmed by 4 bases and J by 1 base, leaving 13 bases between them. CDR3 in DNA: TGTGCCAGCTCACTTCGGAGAGGACAGAACACCGGGGAGCTGTTTTTT. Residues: CASSLRRGQNTGELFF.

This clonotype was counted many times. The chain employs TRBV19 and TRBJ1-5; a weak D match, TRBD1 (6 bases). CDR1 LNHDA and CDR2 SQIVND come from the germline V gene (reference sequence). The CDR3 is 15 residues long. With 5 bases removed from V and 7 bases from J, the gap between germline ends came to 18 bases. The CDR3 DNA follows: TGTGCCAGTAGTGGAGGGGACATTCAAGGGCAGCCCCAGCATTTT. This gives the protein CASSGGDIQGQPQHF.

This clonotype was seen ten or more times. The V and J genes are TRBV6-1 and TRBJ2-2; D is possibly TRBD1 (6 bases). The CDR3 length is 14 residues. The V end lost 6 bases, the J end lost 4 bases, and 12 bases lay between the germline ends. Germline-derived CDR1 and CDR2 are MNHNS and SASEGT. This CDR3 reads CASRERTVTGELFF. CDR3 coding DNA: TGTGCCAGCAGGGAACGGACAGTCACCGGGGAGCTGTTTTTT.

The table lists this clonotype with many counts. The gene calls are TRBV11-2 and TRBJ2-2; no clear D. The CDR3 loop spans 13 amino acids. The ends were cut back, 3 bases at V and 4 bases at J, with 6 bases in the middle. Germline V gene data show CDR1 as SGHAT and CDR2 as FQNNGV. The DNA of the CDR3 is TGTGCCAGCAGCTTCGCAATCACCGGGGAGCTGTTTTTT. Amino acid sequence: CASSFAITGELFF. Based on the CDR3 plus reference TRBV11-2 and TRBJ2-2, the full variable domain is EAGVAQSPRYKIIEKRQSVAFWCNPISGHATLYWYQQILGQGPKLLIQFQNNGVVDDSQLPKDRFSAERLKGVDSTLKIQPAKLEDSAVYLCASSFAITGELFFGEGSRLTVL.

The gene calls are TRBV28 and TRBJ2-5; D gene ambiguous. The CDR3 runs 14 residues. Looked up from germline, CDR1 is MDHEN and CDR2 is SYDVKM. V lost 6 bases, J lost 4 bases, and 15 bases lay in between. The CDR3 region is CASSLNGQRETQYF. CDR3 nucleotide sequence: TGTGCCAGCAGCCTCAACGGGCAGAGAGAGACCCAGTACTTC.

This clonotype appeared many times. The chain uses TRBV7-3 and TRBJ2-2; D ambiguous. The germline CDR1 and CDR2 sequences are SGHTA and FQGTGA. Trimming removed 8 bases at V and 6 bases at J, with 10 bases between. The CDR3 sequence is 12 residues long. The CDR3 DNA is TGTGCCAGCTCCGGAGTTTCCGGGGAGCTGTTTTTT. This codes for CASSGVSGELFF. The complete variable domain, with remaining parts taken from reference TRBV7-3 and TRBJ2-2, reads GAGVSQTPSNKVTEKGKYVELRCDPISGHTALYWYRQSLGQGPEFLIYFQGTGAADDSGLPNDRFFAVRPEGSVSTLKIQRTERGDSAVYLCASSGVSGELFFGEGSRLTVL.

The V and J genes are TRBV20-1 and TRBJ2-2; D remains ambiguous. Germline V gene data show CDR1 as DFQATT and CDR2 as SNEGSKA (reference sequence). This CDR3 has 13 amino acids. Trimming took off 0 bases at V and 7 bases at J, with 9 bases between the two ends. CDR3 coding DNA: TGCAGTGCTAGAGATCTGGTGGACGGGGAGCTGTTTTTT. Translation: CSARDLVDGELFF.

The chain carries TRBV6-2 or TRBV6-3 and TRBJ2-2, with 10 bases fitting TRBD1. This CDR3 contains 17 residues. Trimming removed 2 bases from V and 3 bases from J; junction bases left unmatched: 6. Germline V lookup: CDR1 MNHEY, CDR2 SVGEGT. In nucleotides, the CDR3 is TGTGCCAGCAGTTACCCTCCGGGACAGGGGTACACCGGGGAGCTGTTTTTT. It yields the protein CASSYPPGQGYTGELFF.

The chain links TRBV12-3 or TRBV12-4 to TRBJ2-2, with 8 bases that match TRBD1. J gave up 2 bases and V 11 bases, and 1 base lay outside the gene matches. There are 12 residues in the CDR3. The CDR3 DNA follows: TGTGCCGGACAGGGTAACACCGGGGAGCTGTTTTTT. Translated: CAGQGNTGELFF.

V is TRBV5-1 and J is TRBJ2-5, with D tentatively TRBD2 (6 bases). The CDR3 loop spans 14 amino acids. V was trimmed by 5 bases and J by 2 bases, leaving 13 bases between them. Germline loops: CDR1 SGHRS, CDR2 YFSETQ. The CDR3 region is CASRGYAGQETQYF. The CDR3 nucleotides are TGCGCCAGCAGGGGATATGCGGGGCAAGAGACCCAGTACTTC.

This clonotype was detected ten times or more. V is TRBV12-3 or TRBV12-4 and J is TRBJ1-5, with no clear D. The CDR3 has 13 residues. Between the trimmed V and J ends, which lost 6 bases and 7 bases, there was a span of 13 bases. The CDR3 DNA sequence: TGTGCCAGCAGGCTAAATTCAGGCCAGCCCCAGCATTTT. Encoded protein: CASRLNSGQPQHF.

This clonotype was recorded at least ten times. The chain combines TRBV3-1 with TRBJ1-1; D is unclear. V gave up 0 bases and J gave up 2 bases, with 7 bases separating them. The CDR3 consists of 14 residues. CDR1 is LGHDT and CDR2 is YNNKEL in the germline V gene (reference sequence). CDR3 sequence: CASSQEWRNTEAFF. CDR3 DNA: TGTGCCAGCAGCCAAGAGTGGAGAAACACTGAAGCTTTCTTT.

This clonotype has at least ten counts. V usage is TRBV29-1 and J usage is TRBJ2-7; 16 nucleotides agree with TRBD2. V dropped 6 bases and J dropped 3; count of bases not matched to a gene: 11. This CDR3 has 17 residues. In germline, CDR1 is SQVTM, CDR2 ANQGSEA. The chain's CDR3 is CSVAKGLAGGKYYEQYF. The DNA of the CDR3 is TGCAGCGTCGCCAAGGGACTAGCGGGAGGGAAATACTACGAGCAGTACTTC.

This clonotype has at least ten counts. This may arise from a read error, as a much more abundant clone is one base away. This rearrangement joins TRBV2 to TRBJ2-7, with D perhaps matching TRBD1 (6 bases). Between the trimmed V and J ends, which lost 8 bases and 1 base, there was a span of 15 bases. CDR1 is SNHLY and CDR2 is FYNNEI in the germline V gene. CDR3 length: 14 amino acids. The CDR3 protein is CASDGRGQSYEQYF. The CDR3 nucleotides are TGTGCCAGCGACGGTAGAGGACAGTCCTACGAGCAGTACTTC.

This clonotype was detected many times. The CDR3 loop reads CASSPYPSGNTGELFF. DNA of the CDR3: TGTGCCAGCAGTCCCTATCCTAGCGGGAACACCGGGGAGCTGTTTTTT. This rearrangement joins TRBV6-4 to TRBJ2-2; 7 bases are shared with TRBD2. V trimming: 5 bases; J trimming: 1 base; junction bases outside the gene matches: 7. CDR1 is MRHNA and CDR2 is SNTAGT in the germline V gene. This CDR3 spans 16 amino acids.

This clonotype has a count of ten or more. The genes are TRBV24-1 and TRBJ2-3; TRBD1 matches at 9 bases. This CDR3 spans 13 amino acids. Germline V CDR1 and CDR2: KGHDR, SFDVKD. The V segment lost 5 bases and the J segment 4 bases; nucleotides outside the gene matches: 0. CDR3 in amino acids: CATSGTGADTQYF. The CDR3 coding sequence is TGTGCCACCAGTGGGACAGGGGCAGATACGCAGTATTTT.

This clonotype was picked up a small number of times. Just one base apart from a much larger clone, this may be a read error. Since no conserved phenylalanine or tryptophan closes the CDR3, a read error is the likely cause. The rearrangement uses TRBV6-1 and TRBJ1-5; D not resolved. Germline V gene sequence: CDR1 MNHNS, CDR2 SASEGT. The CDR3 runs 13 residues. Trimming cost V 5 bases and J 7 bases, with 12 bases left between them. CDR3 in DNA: TGTGCCAGCAGTCTAGCGACTGAGCAGCCCCAGCATCTT. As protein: CASSLATEQPQHL.

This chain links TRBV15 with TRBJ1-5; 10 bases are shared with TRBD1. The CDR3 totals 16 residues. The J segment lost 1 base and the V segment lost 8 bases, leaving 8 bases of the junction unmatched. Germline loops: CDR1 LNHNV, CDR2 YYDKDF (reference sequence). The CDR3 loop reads CATRDRGSGSNQPQHF. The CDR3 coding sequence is TGTGCCACCCGGGACAGGGGAAGTGGCAGCAATCAGCCCCAGCATTTT.

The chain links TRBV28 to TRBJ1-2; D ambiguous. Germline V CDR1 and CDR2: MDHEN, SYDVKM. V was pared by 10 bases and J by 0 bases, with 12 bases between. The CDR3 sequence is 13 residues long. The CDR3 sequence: CAIIGGANYGYTF. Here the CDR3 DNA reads TGTGCCATCATAGGAGGCGCTAACTATGGCTACACCTTC.

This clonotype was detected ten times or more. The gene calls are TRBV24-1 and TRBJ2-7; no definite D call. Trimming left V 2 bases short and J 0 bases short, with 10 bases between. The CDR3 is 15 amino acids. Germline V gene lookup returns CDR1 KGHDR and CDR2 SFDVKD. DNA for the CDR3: TGTGCCACCAGTGATTCCTCAGAAAGCTCCTACGAGCAGTACTTC. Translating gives CATSDSSESSYEQYF.

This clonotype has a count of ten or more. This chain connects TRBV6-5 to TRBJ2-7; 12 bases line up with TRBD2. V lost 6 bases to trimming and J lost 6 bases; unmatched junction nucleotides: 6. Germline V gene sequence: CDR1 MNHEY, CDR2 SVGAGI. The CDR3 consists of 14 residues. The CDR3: CASRITSGRREQYF. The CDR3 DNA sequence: TGTGCCAGCAGGATCACTAGCGGGAGGCGCGAGCAGTACTTC.

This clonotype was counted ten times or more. The CDR3 sequence: CAWSVAGPNYEQYF. The CDR3 DNA sequence: TGTGCCTGGAGTGTAGCGGGGCCGAACTACGAGCAGTACTTC. This chain joins TRBV30 and TRBJ2-7, with 7 nucleotides matching TRBD2. Germline assignment: CDR1 GTSNPN and CDR2 SVGIG (reference sequence). V shed 0 bases and J 3 bases; nucleotides not matched to a gene: 5. The CDR3 consists of 14 residues.

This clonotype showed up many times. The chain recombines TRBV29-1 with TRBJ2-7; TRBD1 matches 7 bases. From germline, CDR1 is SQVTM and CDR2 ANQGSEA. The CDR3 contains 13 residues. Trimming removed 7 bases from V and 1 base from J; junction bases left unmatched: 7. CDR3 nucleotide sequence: TGCAGCGCCGCCCGGGACAGATCCTACGAGCAGTACTTC. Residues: CSAARDRSYEQYF.

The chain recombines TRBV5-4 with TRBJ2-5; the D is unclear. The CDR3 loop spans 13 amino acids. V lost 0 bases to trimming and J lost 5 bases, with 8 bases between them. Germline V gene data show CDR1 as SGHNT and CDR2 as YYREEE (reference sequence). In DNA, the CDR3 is TGTGCCAGCAGCTTGGTTCAGACCGAGACCCAGTACTTC. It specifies CASSLVQTETQYF.

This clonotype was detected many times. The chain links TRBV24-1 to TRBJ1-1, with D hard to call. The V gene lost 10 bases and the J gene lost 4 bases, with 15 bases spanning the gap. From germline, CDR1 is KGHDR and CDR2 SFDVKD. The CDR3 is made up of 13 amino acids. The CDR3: CATLEPGSTEAFF. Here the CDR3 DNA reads TGTGCCACTTTAGAGCCCGGGAGCACTGAAGCTTTCTTT.

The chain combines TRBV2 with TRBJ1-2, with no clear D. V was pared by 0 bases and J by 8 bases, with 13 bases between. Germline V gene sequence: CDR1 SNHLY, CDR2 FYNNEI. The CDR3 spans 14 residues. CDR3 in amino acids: CASSEASRGGGYTF. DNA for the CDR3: TGTGCCAGCAGTGAAGCGTCGCGGGGAGGCGGCTACACCTTC.